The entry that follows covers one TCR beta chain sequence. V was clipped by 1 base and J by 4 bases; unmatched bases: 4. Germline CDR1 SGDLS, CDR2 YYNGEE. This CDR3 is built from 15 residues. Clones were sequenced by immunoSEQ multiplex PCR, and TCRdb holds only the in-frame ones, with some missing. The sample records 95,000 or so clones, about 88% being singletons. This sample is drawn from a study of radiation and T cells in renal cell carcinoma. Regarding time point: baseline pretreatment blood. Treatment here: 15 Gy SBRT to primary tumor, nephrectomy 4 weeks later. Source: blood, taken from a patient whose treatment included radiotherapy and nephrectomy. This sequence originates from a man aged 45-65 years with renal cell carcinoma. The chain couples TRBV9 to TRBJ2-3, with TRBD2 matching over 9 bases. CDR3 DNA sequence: TGTGCCAGCAGCGTATTGACTAGCGGCGCAGATACGCAGTATTTT. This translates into CASSVLTSGADTQYF.